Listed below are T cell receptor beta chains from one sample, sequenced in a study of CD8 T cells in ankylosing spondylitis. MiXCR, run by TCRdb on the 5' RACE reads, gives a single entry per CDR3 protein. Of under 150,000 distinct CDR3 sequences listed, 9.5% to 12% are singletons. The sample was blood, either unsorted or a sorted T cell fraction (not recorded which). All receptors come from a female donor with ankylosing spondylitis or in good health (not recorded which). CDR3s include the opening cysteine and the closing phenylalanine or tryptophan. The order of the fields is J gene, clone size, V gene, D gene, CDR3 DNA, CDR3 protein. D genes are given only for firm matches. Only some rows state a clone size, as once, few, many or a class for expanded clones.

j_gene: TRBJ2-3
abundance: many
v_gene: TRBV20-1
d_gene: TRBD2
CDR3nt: TGCAGTGCTATAAATCTAGCGGGAGCAGCGAATACGCAGTATTTT
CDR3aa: CSAINLAGAANTQYF

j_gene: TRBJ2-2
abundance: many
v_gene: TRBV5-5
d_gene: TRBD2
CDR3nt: TGTGCCAGCAGCTTAGGCGCTAGCGGGAGTACCGGGGAGCTGTTTTTT
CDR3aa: CASSLGASGSTGELFF

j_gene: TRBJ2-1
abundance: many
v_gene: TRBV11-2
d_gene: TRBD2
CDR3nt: TGTGCCAGCAGCCTAAGACTAGCGGGGGGGGCGATCAGCTCCTACAATGAGCAGTTCTTC
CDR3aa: CASSLRLAGGAISSYNEQFF

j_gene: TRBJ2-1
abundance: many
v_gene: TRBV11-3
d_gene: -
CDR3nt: TGTGCCAGCAGCTTAGCGGGGAGGTTCGATGAGCAGTTCTTC
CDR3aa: CASSLAGRFDEQFF

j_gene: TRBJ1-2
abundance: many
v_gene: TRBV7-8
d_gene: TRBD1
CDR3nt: TGTGCCAGCAGCTCAGAACAGGGGGTGGCTGGCTACACCTTC
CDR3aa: CASSSEQGVAGYTF

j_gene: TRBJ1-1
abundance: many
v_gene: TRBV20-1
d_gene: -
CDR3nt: TGCAGTGCATTAGGGGTCCAGGGAGGGAGGGACACTGAAGCTTTCTTT
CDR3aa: CSALGVQGGRDTEAFF

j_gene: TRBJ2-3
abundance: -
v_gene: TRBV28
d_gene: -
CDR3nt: TGTGCCATGAGCCGCGGGCGGCTCGGAGATACGCAGTATTTT
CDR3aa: CAMSRGRLGDTQYF

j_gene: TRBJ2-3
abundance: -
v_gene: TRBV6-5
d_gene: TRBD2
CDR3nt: TGTGCCAGCAGTTCTAAGCGGGGGGACACAGATACGCAGTATTTT
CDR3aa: CASSSKRGDTDTQYF

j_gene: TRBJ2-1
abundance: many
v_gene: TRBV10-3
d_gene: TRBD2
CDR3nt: TGTGCCATCAGTGAGTCGGAGGGAGGGCCTAGTGAGCAGTTCTTC
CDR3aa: CAISESEGGPSEQFF

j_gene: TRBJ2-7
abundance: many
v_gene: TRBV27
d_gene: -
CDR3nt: TGTGCCAGCAGTTTATCGAGCGTGTCCTACGAGCAGTACTTC
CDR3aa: CASSLSSVSYEQYF

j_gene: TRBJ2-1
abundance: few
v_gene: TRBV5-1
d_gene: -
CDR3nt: TGCGCCAGCAGCTTGGATCTCAGGGGCTCCTACAATGAGCAGTTCTTC
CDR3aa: CASSLDLRGSYNEQFF

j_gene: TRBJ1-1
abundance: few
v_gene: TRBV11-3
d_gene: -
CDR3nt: TGTGCCAGCAGCAGAGGACGGAGGGAGAACACTGAAGCTTTCTTT
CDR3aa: CASSRGRRENTEAFF

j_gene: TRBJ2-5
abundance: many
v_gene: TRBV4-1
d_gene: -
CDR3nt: TGCGCCAGCAGCCAAGTCGTACAAGAGACCCAGTACTTC
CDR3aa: CASSQVVQETQYF

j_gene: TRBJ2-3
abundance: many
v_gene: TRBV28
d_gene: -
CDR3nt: TGTGCCAGCAGTCTCGAAAGGAGAGCCCGGGATACGCAGTATTTT
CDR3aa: CASSLERRARDTQYF

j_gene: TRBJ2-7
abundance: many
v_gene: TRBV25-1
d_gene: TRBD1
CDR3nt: TGTGCCAGCAGTTACAGAGGACAGGCCTACGAGCAGTACTTC
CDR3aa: CASSYRGQAYEQYF

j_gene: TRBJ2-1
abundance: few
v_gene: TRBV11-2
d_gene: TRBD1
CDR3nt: TGTGCCAGCAGCTCGGGACAGCCGGCCTACAATGAGCAGTTCTTC
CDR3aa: CASSSGQPAYNEQFF

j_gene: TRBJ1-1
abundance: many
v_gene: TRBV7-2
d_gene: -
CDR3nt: TGTGCCAGCAGCCCGGGCCTGAACACTGAAGCTTTCTTT
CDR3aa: CASSPGLNTEAFF

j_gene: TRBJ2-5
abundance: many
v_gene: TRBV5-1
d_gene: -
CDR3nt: TGCGCCAGCAGCTCCGGGACGGACCAAGAGACCCAGTACTTC
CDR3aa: CASSSGTDQETQYF

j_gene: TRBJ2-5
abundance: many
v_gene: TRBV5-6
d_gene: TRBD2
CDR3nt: TGTGCCAGCAGGCGGGACTATCAACAAGAGACCCAGTACTTC
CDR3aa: CASRRDYQQETQYF

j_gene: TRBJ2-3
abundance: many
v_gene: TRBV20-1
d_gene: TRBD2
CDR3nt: TGCAGTGGGGAGATAGGGCCTAGCGGGGGAACTAGCACAGATACGCAGTATTTT
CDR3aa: CSGEIGPSGGTSTDTQYF

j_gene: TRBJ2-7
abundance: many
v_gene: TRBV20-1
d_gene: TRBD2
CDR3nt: TGCAGTGCAAGGACTAGCGAGACCTACGAGCAGTACTTC
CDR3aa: CSARTSETYEQYF

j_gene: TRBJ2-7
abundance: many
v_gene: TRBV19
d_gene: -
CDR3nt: TGTGCCAGTAGTATGTTTCAATTCGGGCGCCTTATACACGAGCAGTACTTC
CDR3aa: CASSMFQFGRLIHEQYF

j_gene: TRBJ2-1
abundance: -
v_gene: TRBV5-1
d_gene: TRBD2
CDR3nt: TGCGCCAGCAGCCGGGACTACCCGAGCTCCTACAATGAGCAGTTCTTC
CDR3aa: CASSRDYPSSYNEQFF

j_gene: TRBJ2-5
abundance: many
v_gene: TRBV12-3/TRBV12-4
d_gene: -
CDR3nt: TGTGCCAGCAGTTTAGCGCGGCTAGAACAAGAGACCCAGTACTTC
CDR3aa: CASSLARLEQETQYF

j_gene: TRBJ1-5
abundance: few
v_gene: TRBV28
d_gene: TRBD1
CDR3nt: TGTGCCAGCAGCCCCCCAGGGGGAACTAATAGCAATCAGCCCCAGCATTTT
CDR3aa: CASSPPGGTNSNQPQHF

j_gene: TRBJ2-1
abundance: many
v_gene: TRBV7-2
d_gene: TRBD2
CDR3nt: TGTGCCAGCAGTATTGCCCGGGGGGGCGATGAGCAGTTCTTC
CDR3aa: CASSIARGGDEQFF

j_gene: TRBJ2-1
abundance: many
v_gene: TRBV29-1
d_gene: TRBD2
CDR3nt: TGCAGCGTTGCCCGACTAGCGGTCGAAAATGAGCAGTTCTTC
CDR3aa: CSVARLAVENEQFF

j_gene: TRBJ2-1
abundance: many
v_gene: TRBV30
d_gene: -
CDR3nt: TGTGCCTGGACAGGGAATGAGCAGTTCTTC
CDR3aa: CAWTGNEQFF

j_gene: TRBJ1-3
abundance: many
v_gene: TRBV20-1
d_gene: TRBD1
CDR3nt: TGCAGTGCTAGGGATACAGGGGCTGGAAACACCATATATTTT
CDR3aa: CSARDTGAGNTIYF

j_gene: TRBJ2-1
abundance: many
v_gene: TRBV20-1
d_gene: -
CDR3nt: TGCAGTGCTAGGGCTAGGGGGGGCCGGAATGAGCAGTTCTTC
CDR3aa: CSARARGGRNEQFF

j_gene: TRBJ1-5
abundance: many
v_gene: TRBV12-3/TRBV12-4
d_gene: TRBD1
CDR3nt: TGTGCCAGCAGTCAAGGACAGGTGAGCAATCAGCCCCAGCATTTT
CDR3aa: CASSQGQVSNQPQHF

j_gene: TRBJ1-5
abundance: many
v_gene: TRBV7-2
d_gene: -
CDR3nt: TGTGCCAGCAGCTTCGATCGAGTAAAGAATCAGCCCCAGCATTTT
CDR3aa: CASSFDRVKNQPQHF

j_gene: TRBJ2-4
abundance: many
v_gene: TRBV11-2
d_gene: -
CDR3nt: TGTGCCAGCAGCTTAGAAGGTACAGGGCGATGGTACATTCAGTACTTC
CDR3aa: CASSLEGTGRWYIQYF